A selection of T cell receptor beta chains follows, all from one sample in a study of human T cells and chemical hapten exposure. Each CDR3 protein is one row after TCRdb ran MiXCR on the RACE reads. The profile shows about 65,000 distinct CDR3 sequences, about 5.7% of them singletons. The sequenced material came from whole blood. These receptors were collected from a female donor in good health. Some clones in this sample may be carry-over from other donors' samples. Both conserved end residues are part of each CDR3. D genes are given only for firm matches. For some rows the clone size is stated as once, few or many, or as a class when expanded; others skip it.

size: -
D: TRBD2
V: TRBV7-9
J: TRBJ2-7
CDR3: CASRGGVREASYEQYF
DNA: TGTGCCAGCAGAGGCGGGGTCCGGGAGGCCTCCTACGAGCAGTACTTC

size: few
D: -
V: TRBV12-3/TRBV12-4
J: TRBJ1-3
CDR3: CASSLPIVVSGNTIYF
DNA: TGTGCCAGCAGTTTACCGATCGTGGTCTCTGGAAACACCATATATTTT

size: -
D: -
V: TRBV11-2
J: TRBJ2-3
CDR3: CASSFGADPGTDTQYF
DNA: TGTGCCAGCAGCTTCGGCGCCGACCCTGGCACAGATACGCAGTATTTT

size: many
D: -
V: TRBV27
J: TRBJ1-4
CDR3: CASSIRRRDEKLFF
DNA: TGTGCCAGCAGTATTAGACGGAGGGATGAAAAACTGTTTTTT

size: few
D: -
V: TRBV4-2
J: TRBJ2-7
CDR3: CASSQGVKYEQYF
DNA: TGTGCCAGCAGCCAAGGTGTTAAGTACGAGCAGTACTTC

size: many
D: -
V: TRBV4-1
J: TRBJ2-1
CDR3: CASSQDPLAEYNEQFF
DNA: TGCGCCAGCAGCCAAGATCCCCTAGCAGAATACAATGAGCAGTTCTTC

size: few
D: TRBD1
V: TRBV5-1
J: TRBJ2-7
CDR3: CASSLGQATGEQYF
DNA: TGCGCCAGCAGCCTGGGACAGGCCACGGGTGAGCAGTACTTC

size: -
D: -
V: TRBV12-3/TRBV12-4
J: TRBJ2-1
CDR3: CASGGSEQFF
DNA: TGTGCCAGCGGGGGAAGTGAGCAGTTCTTC

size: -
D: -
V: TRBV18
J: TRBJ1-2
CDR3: CASSPDRSYGYTF
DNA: TGTGCCAGCTCACCCGACAGGTCTTATGGCTACACCTTC

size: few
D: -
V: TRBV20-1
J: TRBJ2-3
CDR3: CSATEVADTQYF
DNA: TGCAGTGCTACAGAGGTCGCAGATACGCAGTATTTT

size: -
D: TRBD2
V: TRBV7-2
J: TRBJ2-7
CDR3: CASSLYPAGGPYEQYF
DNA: TGTGCCAGCAGCTTATATCCAGCGGGAGGCCCCTACGAGCAGTACTTC

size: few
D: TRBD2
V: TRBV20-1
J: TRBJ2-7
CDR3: CSARYGRAKYEQYF
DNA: TGCAGTGCAAGATACGGGAGGGCGAAGTACGAGCAGTACTTC

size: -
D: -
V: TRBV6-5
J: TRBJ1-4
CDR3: CASRPWGDRDEKLFF
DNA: TGTGCCAGCAGGCCTTGGGGGGATCGAGATGAAAAACTGTTTTTT

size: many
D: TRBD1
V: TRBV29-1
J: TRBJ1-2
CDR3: CSVNEDRGRVGYTF
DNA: TGCAGCGTGAACGAGGACAGGGGGCGCGTTGGCTACACCTTC

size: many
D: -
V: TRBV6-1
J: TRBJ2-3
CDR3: CATALDGLSTDTQYF
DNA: TGTGCCACCGCCCTTGACGGACTTAGCACAGATACGCAGTATTTT

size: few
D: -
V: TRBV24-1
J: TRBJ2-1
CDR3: CATSLTGIEQFF
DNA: TGTGCCACCAGCTTGACAGGAATTGAGCAGTTCTTC

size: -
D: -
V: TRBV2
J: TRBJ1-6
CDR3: CASTGGSYNSPLHF
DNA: TGTGCCAGCACGGGGGGCTCCTATAATTCACCCCTCCACTTT

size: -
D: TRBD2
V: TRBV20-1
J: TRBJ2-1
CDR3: CSARDLPRTSGTPGEQFF
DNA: TGCAGTGCTAGAGACCTCCCACGGACTAGCGGGACCCCGGGAGAGCAGTTCTTC

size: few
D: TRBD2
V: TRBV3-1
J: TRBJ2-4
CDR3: CASSPGLAETYKNIQYF
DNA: TGTGCCAGCAGCCCCGGGCTAGCGGAAACCTACAAAAACATTCAGTACTTC

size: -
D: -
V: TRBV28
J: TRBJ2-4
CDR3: CASSRDRTLAGMRPAKNIQYF
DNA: TGTGCCAGCAGCCGGGACAGGACTTTAGCGGGGATGAGACCAGCCAAAAACATTCAGTACTTC

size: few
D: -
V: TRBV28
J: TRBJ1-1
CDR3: CASTRGGDTEAFF
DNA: TGTGCCAGCACCCGGGGCGGGGACACTGAAGCTTTCTTT

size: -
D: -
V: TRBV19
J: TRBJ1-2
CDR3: CASSIGRAYGYTF
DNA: TGTGCCAGTAGTATCGGCAGAGCCTATGGCTACACCTTC

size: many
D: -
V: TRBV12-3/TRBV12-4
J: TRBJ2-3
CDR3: CASSANRGTDTQYF
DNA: TGTGCCAGCAGCGCGAACCGGGGCACAGATACGCAGTATTTT

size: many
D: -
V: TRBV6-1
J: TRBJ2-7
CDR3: CASMKDRRGAGNEQYF
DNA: TGTGCCAGCATGAAGGACCGTAGGGGGGCGGGAAACGAGCAGTACTTC

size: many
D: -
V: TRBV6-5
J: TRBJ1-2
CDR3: CASLPPGSAYGYTF
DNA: TGTGCCAGTTTACCTCCTGGGTCGGCATATGGCTACACCTTC

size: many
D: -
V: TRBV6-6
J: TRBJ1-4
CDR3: CASLRGATNEKLFF
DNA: TGTGCCAGCCTCAGGGGTGCAACTAATGAAAAACTGTTTTTT

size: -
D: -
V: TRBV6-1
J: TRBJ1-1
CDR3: CASSENQVNTEAFF
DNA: TGTGCCAGCAGCGAGAATCAGGTGAACACTGAAGCTTTCTTT

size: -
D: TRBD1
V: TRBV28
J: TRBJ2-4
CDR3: CASSRQGAAKNIQYF
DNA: TGTGCCAGCAGTAGACAGGGGGCGGCCAAAAACATTCAGTACTTC

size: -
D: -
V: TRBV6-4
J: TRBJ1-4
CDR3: CASPGAQGRHPDEKLFF
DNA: TGTGCCAGCCCAGGAGCCCAGGGTAGGCATCCGGATGAAAAACTGTTTTTT

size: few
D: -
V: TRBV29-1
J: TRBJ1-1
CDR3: CSVEMGMMNTEAFF
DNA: TGCAGCGTTGAAATGGGTATGATGAACACTGAAGCTTTCTTT

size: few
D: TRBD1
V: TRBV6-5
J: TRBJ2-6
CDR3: CASRGQGESGANVLTF
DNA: TGTGCCAGCAGGGGACAGGGCGAGTCTGGGGCCAACGTCCTGACTTTC

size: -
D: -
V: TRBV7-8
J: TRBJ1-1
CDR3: CASSLARGAHTEAFF
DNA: TGTGCCAGCAGCTTAGCGAGGGGGGCGCACACTGAAGCTTTCTTT

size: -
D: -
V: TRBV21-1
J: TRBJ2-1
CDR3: CASSPGGGGNEQFF
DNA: TGTGCCAGCAGCCCCGGGGGCGGGGGGAATGAGCAGTTCTTC

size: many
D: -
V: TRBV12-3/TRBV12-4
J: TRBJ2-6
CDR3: CASSLHGGANVLTF
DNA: TGTGCCAGCAGTTTACATGGTGGGGCCAACGTCCTGACTTTC

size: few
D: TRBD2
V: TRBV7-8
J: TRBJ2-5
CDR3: CASDVTRGETQYF
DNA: TGTGCCAGCGACGTAACGCGGGGGGAGACCCAGTACTTC

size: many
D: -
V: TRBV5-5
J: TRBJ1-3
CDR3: CASSLVGSSGNTIYF
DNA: TGTGCCAGCAGCTTGGTGGGCAGCTCTGGAAACACCATATATTTT

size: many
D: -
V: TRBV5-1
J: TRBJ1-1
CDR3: CASSLAGITEAFF
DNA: TGCGCCAGCAGCTTGGCGGGGATCACTGAAGCTTTCTTT

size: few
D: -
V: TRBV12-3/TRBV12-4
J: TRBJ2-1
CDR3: CASSYSGSDNEQFF
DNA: TGTGCCAGCAGTTACTCAGGGTCCGACAATGAGCAGTTCTTC

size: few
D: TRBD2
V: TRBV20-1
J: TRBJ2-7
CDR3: CSARDSREWVYEQYF
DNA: TGCAGTGCTAGAGATTCGCGGGAGTGGGTCTACGAGCAGTACTTC

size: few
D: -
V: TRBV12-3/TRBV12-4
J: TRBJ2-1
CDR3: CASSFLGGGEQFF
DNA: TGTGCCAGCAGTTTTCTCGGGGGTGGTGAGCAGTTCTTC

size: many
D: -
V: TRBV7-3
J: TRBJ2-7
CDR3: CASSLGSGSSYEQYF
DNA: TGTGCCAGCAGCTTAGGTAGCGGCAGCTCCTACGAGCAGTACTTC

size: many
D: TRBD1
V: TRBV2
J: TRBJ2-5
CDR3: CASSKQGAGLVETQYF
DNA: TGTGCCAGCAGTAAACAGGGGGCAGGTTTGGTGGAGACCCAGTACTTC

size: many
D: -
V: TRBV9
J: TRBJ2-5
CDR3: CASSVSGGETQYF
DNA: TGTGCCAGCAGCGTAAGTGGAGGAGAGACCCAGTACTTC

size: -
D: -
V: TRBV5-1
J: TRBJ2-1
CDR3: CASSWSGTSSYNEQFF
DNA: TGCGCCAGCAGCTGGTCCGGGACAAGCTCCTACAATGAGCAGTTCTTC

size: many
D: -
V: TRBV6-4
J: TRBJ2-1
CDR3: CASSDGGDYNEQFF
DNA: TGTGCCAGCAGTGACGGTGGGGATTACAATGAGCAGTTCTTC

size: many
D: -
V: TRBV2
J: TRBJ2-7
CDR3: CASRGTAAAEQYF
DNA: TGTGCCAGCAGGGGGACTGCCGCAGCCGAGCAGTACTTC

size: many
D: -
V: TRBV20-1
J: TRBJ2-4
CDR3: CSAVTLAKNIQYF
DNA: TGCAGTGCTGTGACACTAGCCAAAAACATTCAGTACTTC

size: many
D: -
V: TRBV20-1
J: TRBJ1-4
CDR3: CSATGRGNEKLFF
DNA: TGCAGTGCTACAGGGAGAGGGAATGAAAAACTGTTTTTT

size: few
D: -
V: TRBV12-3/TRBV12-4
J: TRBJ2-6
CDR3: CASSPRTGSSSGANVLTF
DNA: TGTGCCAGCAGTCCCCGTACAGGGTCGTCCTCTGGGGCCAACGTCCTGACTTTC

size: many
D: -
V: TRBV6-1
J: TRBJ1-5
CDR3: CASSEEQPQHF
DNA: TGTGCCAGCAGTGAAGAACAGCCCCAGCATTTT

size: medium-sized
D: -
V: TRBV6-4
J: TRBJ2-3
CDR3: CASSDGTTDTQYF
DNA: TGTGCCAGCAGTGACGGGACCACAGATACGCAGTATTTT

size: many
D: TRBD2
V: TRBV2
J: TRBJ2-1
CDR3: CASSGLAGALSSYNEQFF
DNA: TGTGCCAGCAGTGGACTAGCGGGAGCCCTCAGCTCCTACAATGAGCAGTTCTTC

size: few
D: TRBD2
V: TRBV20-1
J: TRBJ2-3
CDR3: CSATTSGSRDTQYF
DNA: TGCAGTGCCACGACTAGCGGGAGTAGAGATACGCAGTATTTT